A single sample is the source of the 3 T cell receptor beta chains below, sequenced in a study of PD-1 blockade in classical Hodgkin lymphoma. Relapses following autologous stem cell transplantation were seen in all patients, with brentuximab vedotin exposure varying. Generated by immunoSEQ multiplex PCR, the TCRdb table keeps only in-frame clones and is missing some. Of under 30,000 clones in the sample, 70% to 85% were seen once. The source material was peripheral blood mononuclear cells (PBMCs), sampled before the second cycle of nivolumab. These receptor sequences come from a human donor with classical Hodgkin lymphoma.

The chain combines TRBV14 with TRBJ2-7, with a weak D call TRBD2 (5 bases). The CDR3 consists of 13 residues. V lost 3 bases and J lost 6, with 12 bases in between. Germline V gene lookup returns CDR1 SGHDN and CDR2 FVKESK. In nucleotides, the CDR3 is TGTGCCAGCAGCCAGGACTTAGTTGCCGAGCAGTACTTC. It yields the protein CASSQDLVAEQYF.

This clone was detected a few times. The V call is TRBV19, the J call TRBJ1-2, with D possibly being TRBD1 (5 bases). Germline V gene data show CDR1 as LNHDA and CDR2 as SQIVND (reference sequence). This CDR3 is 15 amino acids long. Deletions cut 5 bases from V and 0 bases from J, with 13 bases between. CDR3 sequence: CASSPTGLPNYGYTF. The CDR3 DNA follows: TGTGCCAGTAGTCCTACAGGCCTTCCTAACTATGGCTACACCTTC.

V usage is TRBV19 and J usage is TRBJ1-5; TRBD1 matches 7 bases. Germline CDR1 is LNHDA and CDR2 is SQIVND (reference sequence). With 7 bases clipped from V and 0 bases from J, the junction kept 3 bases outside the gene matches. CDR3 length equals 14 residues. CDR3 sequence reads: CASKPGGSNQPQHF. DNA of the CDR3: TGTGCCAGTAAGCCAGGGGGTAGCAATCAGCCCCAGCATTTT.